This section outlines one TCR beta chain sequence together with its context. Its target is unknown. CDR1 and CDR2 from the germline V gene are KGHSH and LQKENI. The CDR3 covers 13 residues. The sample comes from a study of T cells expressing NK-cell markers. Study-level points and caveats: The study found these clonotypes also leading the CD3+CD56-NKG2C+ fraction in several donors. It was still unclear whether expanded NKG2C+ T cell clones were HCMV specific.

It was by 5'RACE template switching with UMIs that TCR beta cDNA was made. Following a re-call of the 5' RACE reads, TCRdb has one entry per CDR3 protein and lacks DNA. The sample is made up of a few hundred thousand distinct CDR3 sequences, and the top ten hold around 5.2% of it. Sequenced sample: blood T cells: a sorted CD56 or NKG2C T cell subset, CD4+ or CD8+ T cells, or bulk PBMC T cells (not recorded which). This receptor was identified in a man aged 18-75 years in good health. J is TRBJ2-7 and V is TRBV18. The CDR3 loop reads CASSLRVTEFQYF.